This T cell receptor beta chain was documented in a study of T-cell memory formation after mild COVID-19. Study observations and caveats: Cross-reactive memory appears to have joined, as suggested by some responding clones showing up in pre-infection memory.

CDR3 size: 15 residues. Germline V gene sequence: CDR1 SGHRS, CDR2 YFSETQ. V dropped 0 bases and J dropped 4 bases, with 10 bases sitting between them. One entry per CDR3 protein results from TCRdb running MiXCR on the 5' RACE reads. The data show 150,000 to 200,000 distinct CDR3 sequences, 16% seen once. In regard to this clonotype: Its matching antigen is unknown.

Sequencing was done on a sample of PBMCs or a T cell subset sorted from them (not recorded which). The receptor was isolated from an adult woman who had mild COVID-19 (a few samples of this study predate the infection). Cell type and time point are not known. The chain is built from TRBV5-1 and TRBJ2-2, with no clear D. The DNA of the CDR3 is TGCGCCAGCAGCTTGGGGGTGGCAGCCACCGGGGAGCTGTTTTTT. Protein: CASSLGVAATGELFF.